This TCR beta chain was retrieved from a study of identical twins. This clonotype has just a few counts. Per the germline V gene, CDR1 is SGHTA and CDR2 is FQGNSA. The V and J ends lost 5 bases and 7 bases, in that order; junction bases with no gene match: 16. This CDR3 has 16 amino acids. Using its own MiXCR run on the 5' RACE reads, TCRdb lists one record per CDR3 protein. The sample lists 250,000 or so distinct CDR3 sequences; roughly 13% were seen once. This same sample was also part of a study on yellow fever vaccine responses in identical twins.

The receptor was isolated from a woman under 30 in good health. The sequencing sample was made of memory (CD45RO+) T cells sorted from blood. The chain employs TRBV7-2 and TRBJ2-7; the match to TRBD2 covers 8 bases. The CDR3 loop reads CASSPGGAVRTTEQYF. The CDR3 DNA sequence: TGTGCCAGCAGCCCCGGGGGGGCGGTCCGCACCACGGAGCAGTACTTC.